This TCR beta chain is from a study of T cell repertoires in cytomegalovirus infection. One entry per CDR3 protein results from TCRdb running MiXCR on the reads. The sample lists approximately 770,000 distinct CDR3 sequences; about 28% were seen once. Study-wide points: In two of eight donors, the top clonotype was HLA-C-restricted CMV-specific. Summed frequency of public TCR beta families distinguished CMV carriers with the relevant HLA.

About this clonotype: The antigen remains unidentified.

Trimming pared 0 bases from V and 10 bases from J, leaving 7 bases between. This CDR3 region has 12 residues. CDR1 MNHEY and CDR2 SMNVEV come from the germline V gene (reference sequence). The sample consisted of cultured CD8+ T cells from PBMCs, taken from culture after CMV antigen stimulation. The V and J genes are TRBV27 and TRBJ2-1; perhaps D is TRBD1 or TRBD2 (5 bases each). This clonotype was obtained from a human donor in good health (CMV status not recorded). Some clones in this sample may be carry-over from other donors' samples. The CDR3 bases are TGTGCCAGCAGTTTATCGAGGGGCGAGCAGTTCTTC. Its protein product is CASSLSRGEQFF.